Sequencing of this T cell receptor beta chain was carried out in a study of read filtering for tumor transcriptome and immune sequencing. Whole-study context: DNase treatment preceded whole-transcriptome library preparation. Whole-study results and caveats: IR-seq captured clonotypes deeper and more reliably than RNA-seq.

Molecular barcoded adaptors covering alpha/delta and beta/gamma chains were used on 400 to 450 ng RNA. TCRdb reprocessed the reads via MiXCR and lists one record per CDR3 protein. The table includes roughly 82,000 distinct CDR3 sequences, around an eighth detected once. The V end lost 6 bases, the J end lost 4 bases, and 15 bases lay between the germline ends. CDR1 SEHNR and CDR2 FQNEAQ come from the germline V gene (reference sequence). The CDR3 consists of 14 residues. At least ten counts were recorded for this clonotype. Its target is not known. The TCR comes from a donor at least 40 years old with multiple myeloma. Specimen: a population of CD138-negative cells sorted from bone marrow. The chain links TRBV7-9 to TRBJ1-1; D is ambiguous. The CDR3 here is CASRPTLLATEAFF. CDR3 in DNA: TGTGCCAGCAGACCGACCCTGCTGGCCACTGAAGCTTTCTTT.